This T cell receptor (beta chain) was captured in a study of identifying expanded T cells in peripheral blood. Germline V gene data show CDR1 as SGHRS and CDR2 as YFSETQ. The ends were cut back, 4 bases at V and 1 base at J, with 14 bases in the middle. The CDR3 totals 15 residues. This table comes from immunoSEQ multiplex PCR, and its TCRdb copy is limited to in-frame clones, with some not included. This sample has tens of thousands of clones, with about 85% found just once. The V gene is TRBV5-1, the J gene TRBJ1-1; D is possibly TRBD1 (6 bases). Sequencing used blood. The source is a person aged 18-70 years in good health. CDR3 DNA sequence: TGCGCCAGCAGCCGACAGGCTCCAGAGAACACTGAAGCTTTCTTT. Translation: CASSRQAPENTEAFF.